The rows below give T cell receptor beta chains drawn from one sample of a study of cytomegalovirus exposure and HLA in healthy donors. Measured with immunoSEQ multiplex PCR; TCRdb has only the in-frame clones, and not every one. The profile shows 160,000 or so clones, around 74% of them singletons. Sequencing was carried out using PBMCs. The receptors stem from a woman younger than 45 in good health and CMV-seronegative. CDR3s include the opening cysteine and the closing phenylalanine or tryptophan. A D gene is named only where the DNA matches it firmly. Some rows mark clone size as missing; the rest say once, few, many or name a class of expanded clone.

d_call	clone_size	j_call	v_call	cdr3_aa	cdr3_nt
-	once	TRBJ2-3	TRBV6-4	CASSVTSTDTQYF	TGTGCCAGCAGTGTTACTAGCACAGATACGCAGTATTTT
-	-	TRBJ2-5	TRBV5-1	CASSLDGFGETQYF	TGCGCCAGCAGCTTGGACGGATTCGGGGAGACCCAGTACTTC
-	-	TRBJ1-3	TRBV5-4	CASSRTEGNTIYF	TGTGCCAGCTCCAGGACAGAAGGAAACACCATATATTTT
-	-	TRBJ2-6	TRBV6-5	CASSYQRLSGANVLTF	TGTGCCAGCAGTTACCAGAGACTCTCTGGGGCCAACGTCCTGACTTTC
-	few	TRBJ2-2	TRBV7-2	CASSLRGLHGELFF	TGTGCCAGCAGCTTAAGGGGGTTGCACGGGGAGCTGTTTTTT
-	-	TRBJ1-5	TRBV6-1	CASSGQGGGGQPQHF	TGTGCCTCGTCGGGGCAGGGAGGAGGAGGGCAGCCCCAGCATTTT
TRBD1	-	TRBJ1-4	TRBV2	CASTWGTGYEKLFF	TGTGCCTCAACGTGGGGGACAGGGTATGAAAAACTGTTTTTT
-	-	TRBJ2-3	TRBV10-3	CAIRDTTSTDTQYF	TGTGCCATCAGGGACACCACCAGCACAGATACGCAGTATTTT
-	once	TRBJ1-1	TRBV10-3	CAIARSGGTEAFF	TGTGCCATCGCTAGGTCCGGGGGCACTGAAGCTTTCTTT
-	few	TRBJ1-3	TRBV9	CASSRWGGPRRSIPGNTIYF	TGTGCCAGCAGCCGCTGGGGGGGCCCTCGCCGGAGCATTCCCGGAAACACCATATATTTT
TRBD1	-	TRBJ1-4	TRBV6-5	CASSPTGNEKLFF	TGTGCCAGCAGCCCGACAGGGAATGAAAAACTGTTTTTT
-	-	TRBJ1-5	TRBV7-8	CASSLDSNNQPQHF	TGTGCCAGCAGCCTTGACAGTAACAATCAGCCCCAGCATTTT
TRBD1	few	TRBJ2-7	TRBV5-1	CASSSTGTRYEQYF	TGCGCCAGCAGCTCGACAGGGACCAGATACGAGCAGTACTTC
TRBD1	-	TRBJ2-5	TRBV18	CASSPLGQEGQETQYF	TGTGCCAGCTCCCCCCTGGGACAGGAGGGCCAAGAGACCCAGTACTTC
TRBD2	few	TRBJ2-4	TRBV6-5	CASRSFGGAGNIQYF	TGTGCCAGCAGGTCCTTCGGGGGGGCCGGGAACATTCAGTACTTC
-	-	TRBJ2-7	TRBV29-1	CSVEDQEGVGEQYF	TGCAGCGTTGAAGATCAAGAGGGGGTAGGCGAGCAGTACTTC
TRBD2	-	TRBJ2-1	TRBV4-1	CASSQDDFPAGGRNEQFF	TGCGCCAGCAGCCAAGATGATTTCCCAGCGGGGGGGCGTAATGAGCAGTTCTTC
-	-	TRBJ1-2	TRBV19	CASSMAGAYGGYTF	TGTGCCAGTAGTATGGCAGGGGCTTATGGAGGCTACACCTTC
-	-	TRBJ1-1	TRBV5-1	CASSLGSPGTEAFF	TGCGCCAGCAGCTTGGGCTCCCCGGGGACTGAAGCTTTCTTT
TRBD1	-	TRBJ1-2	TRBV29-1	CSVGGTGHGYTF	TGCAGCGTAGGCGGGACAGGGCATGGCTACACCTTC
TRBD2	few	TRBJ2-7	TRBV5-5	CASSPLAGGPYEQYF	TGTGCCAGCAGCCCCCTAGCGGGGGGGCCCTACGAGCAGTACTTC
TRBD2	-	TRBJ2-5	TRBV6-5	CASSYGRDQETQYF	TGTGCCAGCAGTTACGGGAGGGACCAAGAGACCCAGTACTTC
TRBD1	-	TRBJ2-2	TRBV4-1	CASSPRDRGRGELFF	TGCGCCAGCAGCCCCCGGGACAGGGGGCGGGGGGAGCTGTTTTTT
TRBD1	-	TRBJ2-7	TRBV19	CASSIPGQGAYEQYF	TGTGCCAGTAGTATCCCGGGACAGGGTGCCTACGAGCAGTACTTC
TRBD1	-	TRBJ2-3	TRBV7-7	CASSSSGQGKQYF	TGTGCTAGCAGCTCCTCGGGACAGGGCAAGCAGTATTTT
-	-	TRBJ1-1	TRBV7-2	CASSLYWTEAFF	TGTGCCAGCAGCCTTTACTGGACTGAAGCTTTCTTT
TRBD2	few	TRBJ2-7	TRBV29-1	CSVEKSGASYEQYF	TGCAGCGTGGAAAAAAGCGGGGCCTCCTACGAGCAGTACTTC
TRBD1	-	TRBJ2-5	TRBV5-4	CASSLTGREEETQYF	TGTGCCAGCAGCCTGACAGGGCGTGAGGAAGAGACCCAGTACTTC
TRBD2	-	TRBJ2-1	TRBV10-2	CASSVAAGGLGIEQFF	TGCGCCAGCAGTGTGGCAGCGGGGGGGCTCGGGATTGAGCAGTTCTTC
TRBD2	once	TRBJ2-3	TRBV28	CASSLGLAGDTQYF	TGTGCCAGCAGTCTCGGACTAGCGGGGGATACGCAGTATTTT
TRBD2	-	TRBJ2-1	TRBV4-1	CASSQVPGLATNEQFF	TGCGCCAGCAGCCAAGTTCCCGGACTAGCGACGAATGAGCAGTTCTTC
TRBD2	-	TRBJ2-3	TRBV28	CASSLSSGGARDTQYF	TGTGCCAGCAGTTTGAGTAGCGGGGGGGCCCGGGATACGCAGTATTTT
TRBD2	-	TRBJ2-1	TRBV5-1	CASSAGTSVYNEQFF	TGCGCCAGCAGCGCCGGGACTAGCGTCTACAATGAGCAGTTCTTC
TRBD1	-	TRBJ2-7	TRBV27	CASSVGTGSYEQYF	TGTGCCAGCAGTGTCGGGACAGGGAGCTACGAGCAGTACTTC
-	-	TRBJ1-2	TRBV5-6	CASSSREAGIITIVYTF	TGTGCCAGCAGCTCCCGGGAAGCGGGGATTATAACTATTGTCTACACCTTC
TRBD2	once	TRBJ2-7	TRBV4-2	CASRSGGSYEQYF	TGTGCCAGCCGGAGCGGGGGCTCCTACGAGCAGTACTTC
-	-	TRBJ1-1	TRBV6-5	CASSYSRGLGTEAFF	TGTGCCAGCAGTTATTCACGGGGGTTAGGGACTGAAGCTTTCTTT
TRBD1	-	TRBJ2-7	TRBV15	CATSRDQGAYEQYF	TGTGCCACCAGCAGAGATCAGGGGGCCTACGAGCAGTACTTC
-	-	TRBJ2-7	TRBV5-4	CASSLAVRDEQYF	TGTGCCAGCAGCTTGGCCGTACGAGACGAGCAGTACTTC
TRBD1	-	TRBJ2-4	TRBV25-1	CASSAPGTGNIQYF	TGTGCCAGCAGTGCCCCCGGGACAGGGAACATTCAGTACTTC
-	-	TRBJ1-6	TRBV7-9	CASTQGSYNSPLHF	TGTGCCAGCACCCAGGGATCCTATAATTCACCCCTCCACTTT
-	-	TRBJ1-1	TRBV5-6	CASSWLPTGNTEAFF	TGTGCCAGCAGCTGGCTCCCGACGGGGAACACTGAAGCTTTCTTT
TRBD1	-	TRBJ1-5	TRBV9	CASSPTGQENQPQHF	TGTGCCAGCAGCCCCACGGGACAGGAGAATCAGCCCCAGCATTTT
-	-	TRBJ1-2	TRBV28	CASRTARGYGYTF	TGTGCCAGCAGAACCGCCCGAGGGTATGGCTACACCTTC
TRBD1	-	TRBJ1-2	TRBV9	CASDSGTGWKNYGYTF	TGTGCCAGTGATTCCGGGACAGGGTGGAAGAACTATGGCTACACCTTC
-	-	TRBJ1-4	TRBV5-1	CASSSKGTLTNEKLFF	TGCGCCAGCAGCTCTAAAGGGACATTAACTAATGAAAAACTGTTTTTT
TRBD2	-	TRBJ2-7	TRBV7-6	CASSLGGGADEQYF	TGTGCCAGCAGCTTAGGCGGGGGGGCCGACGAGCAGTACTTC
-	-	TRBJ1-6	TRBV19	CASSIGGIRNSPLHF	TGTGCCAGTAGTATAGGAGGGATCAGGAATTCACCCCTCCACTTT
TRBD1	few	TRBJ2-7	TRBV9	CASSASDRGLYEQYF	TGTGCCAGCAGCGCCTCGGACAGGGGGCTGTACGAGCAGTACTTC
-	-	TRBJ2-7	TRBV27	CASSLRGSEQYF	TGTGCCAGCAGTTTAAGGGGGTCCGAGCAGTACTTC
-	-	TRBJ1-1	TRBV18	CASSPQGNTEAFF	TGTGCCAGCTCACCCCAGGGGAACACTGAAGCTTTCTTT
-	-	TRBJ2-6	TRBV5-4	CASSLGSGANGLTF	TGTGCCAGCAGCTTAGGGTCTGGGGCCAACGGCCTGACTTTC
TRBD1	-	TRBJ2-1	TRBV7-9	CASSLDMWDRGGEQFF	TGTGCCAGCAGCTTAGACATGTGGGACAGGGGTGGCGAGCAGTTCTTC
-	-	TRBJ1-2	TRBV15	CATSRDFGQLYGYTF	TGTGCCACCAGCAGAGATTTCGGACAGCTCTATGGCTACACCTTC
TRBD2	few	TRBJ2-2	TRBV7-3	CASSPSSAGGPGELFF	TGTGCCAGCAGTCCGTCCTCAGCGGGGGGGCCCGGGGAGCTGTTTTTT
TRBD2	-	TRBJ2-5	TRBV5-4	CASSFGLADQETQYF	TGTGCCAGCAGCTTCGGACTAGCGGACCAAGAGACCCAGTACTTC
TRBD1	-	TRBJ1-2	TRBV9	CASSVGGTGAVGGYTF	TGTGCCAGCAGCGTAGGAGGGACAGGGGCGGTGGGTGGCTACACCTTC
-	-	TRBJ1-4	TRBV4-2	CASSQAGLGAGLIEASNEKLFF	TGTGCCAGCAGCCAAGCGGGTCTGGGGGCAGGGCTCATCGAAGCTTCTAATGAAAAACTGTTTTTT